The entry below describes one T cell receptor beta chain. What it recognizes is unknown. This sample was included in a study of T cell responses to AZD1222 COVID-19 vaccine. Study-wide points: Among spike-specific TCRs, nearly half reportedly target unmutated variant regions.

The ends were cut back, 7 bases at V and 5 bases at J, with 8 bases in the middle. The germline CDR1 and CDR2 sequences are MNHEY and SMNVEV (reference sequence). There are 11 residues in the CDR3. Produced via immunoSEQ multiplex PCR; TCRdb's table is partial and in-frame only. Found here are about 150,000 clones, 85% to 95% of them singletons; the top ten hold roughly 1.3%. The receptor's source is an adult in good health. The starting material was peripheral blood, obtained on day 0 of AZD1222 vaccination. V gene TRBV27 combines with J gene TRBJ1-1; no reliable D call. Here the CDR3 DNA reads TGTGCCAGCAAGGAGGGTACTGAAGCTTTCTTT. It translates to CASKEGTEAFF.